The clone carrying this TCR beta chain appeared once. The antigen remains unidentified. Here immunoSEQ multiplex PCR was the method, and the copy in TCRdb shows in-frame clones only, minus some. The data show approximately 52,000 clones, more than 60% seen once. Time point denoted: baseline, week 1 (first vaccination visit). Treatment reported: pre-vaccination baseline after standard-of-care therapy. Trimming shortened V by 4 bases and J by 4 bases, and 17 bases separated the two germline ends. The CDR3 is 15 amino acids. Looked up from germline, CDR1 is SQVTM and CDR2 is ANQGSEA. These data belong to a study of a mutant IDH1 vaccine in newly diagnosed glioma. Turning to the study itself: The treated population exhibited a male proportion of roughly 60%, a female proportion of 37.5%, and a mean age of around 40 years. Patients arrived already treated with radiotherapy, temozolomide, or both, most having had both.

General observations from the study: The authors found pseudoprogression apparently unrelated to changes in top peripheral T cell clonotypes. Patients mounted vaccine-induced immune responses in about 92% of cases.

This material consisted of PBMCs, taken from a glioma patient treated with radiotherapy, temozolomide or both. This sequence joins TRBV29-1 and TRBJ1-5, with no clear D. This receptor was obtained from a woman aged 40 to 50 with glioma. The CDR3 DNA reads as TGCAGCGTTGTGGGAGGGAACAATCCAAATCAGCCCCAGCATTTT. Its translation is CSVVGGNNPNQPQHF.